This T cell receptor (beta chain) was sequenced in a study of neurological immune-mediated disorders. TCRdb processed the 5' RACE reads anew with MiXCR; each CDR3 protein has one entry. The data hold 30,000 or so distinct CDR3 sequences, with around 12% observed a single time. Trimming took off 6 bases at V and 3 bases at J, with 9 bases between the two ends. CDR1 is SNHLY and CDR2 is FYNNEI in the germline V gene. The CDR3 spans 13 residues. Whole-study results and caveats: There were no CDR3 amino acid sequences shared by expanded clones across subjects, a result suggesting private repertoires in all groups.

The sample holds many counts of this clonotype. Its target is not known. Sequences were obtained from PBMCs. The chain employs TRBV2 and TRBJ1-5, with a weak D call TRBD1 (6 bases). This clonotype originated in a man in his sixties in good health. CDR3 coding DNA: TGTGCCAGCAGCCGACAGGACAATCAGCCCCAGCATTTT. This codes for CASSRQDNQPQHF.